This T cell receptor beta chain was identified during a study of radiotherapy plus CTLA-4 blockade in lung cancer. Study-level points and caveats: There was expansion of tumor-derived TCR clones in blood after radiotherapy plus ipilimumab.

CDR3 size: 14 residues. V shed 5 bases and J shed 0 bases, with 7 bases lying between them. CDR1 MNHNS and CDR2 SASEGT come from the germline V gene. Points on this clone: Its antigen remains unknown.

The repertoire was sequenced with immunoSEQ multiplex PCR; TCRdb's copy has only in-frame clones and lacks some. The sample contains about 90,000 clones, over 80% of which appear only once. V gene TRBV6-1 combines with J gene TRBJ2-2; no definite D call. The sequences come from peripheral blood, collected from a patient treated with radiotherapy plus ipilimumab. The sequence derives from a human donor with non-small cell lung cancer that progressed on radiotherapy plus ipilimumab. CDR3 amino acids: CASSRTANTGELFF. In nucleotides, the CDR3 is TGTGCCAGCAGTCGGACGGCGAACACCGGGGAGCTGTTTTTT.